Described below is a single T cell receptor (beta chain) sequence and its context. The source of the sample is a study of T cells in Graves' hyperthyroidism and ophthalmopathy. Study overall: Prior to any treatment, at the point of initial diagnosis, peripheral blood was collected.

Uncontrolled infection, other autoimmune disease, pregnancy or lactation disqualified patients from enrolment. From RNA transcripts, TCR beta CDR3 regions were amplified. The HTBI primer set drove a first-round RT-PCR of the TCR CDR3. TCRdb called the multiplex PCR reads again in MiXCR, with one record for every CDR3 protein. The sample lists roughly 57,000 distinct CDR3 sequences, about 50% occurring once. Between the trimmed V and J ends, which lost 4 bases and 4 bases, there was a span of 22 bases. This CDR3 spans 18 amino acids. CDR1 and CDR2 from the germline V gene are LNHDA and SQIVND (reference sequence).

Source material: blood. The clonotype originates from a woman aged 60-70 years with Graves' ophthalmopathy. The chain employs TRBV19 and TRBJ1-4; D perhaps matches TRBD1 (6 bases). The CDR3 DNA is TGTGCCAGTAGTACCGACAGGATGGGAGCCGCCGGTAATGAAAAACTGTTTTTT. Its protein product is CASSTDRMGAAGNEKLFF.